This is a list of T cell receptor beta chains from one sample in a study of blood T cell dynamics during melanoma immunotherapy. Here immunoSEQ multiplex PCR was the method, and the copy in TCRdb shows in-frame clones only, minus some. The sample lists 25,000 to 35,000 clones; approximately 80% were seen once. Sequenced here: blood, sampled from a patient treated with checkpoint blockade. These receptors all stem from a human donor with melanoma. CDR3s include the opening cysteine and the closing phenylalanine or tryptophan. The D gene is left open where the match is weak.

CASSLGGGAAYEQYF	TRBV28	TRBJ2-7	.
CAISEKGSEAGELFF	TRBV10-3	TRBJ2-2	.
CASSEWGTSPQETQYF	TRBV25-1	TRBJ2-5	.
CASSSGIPGEGEQYF	TRBV5-6	TRBJ2-7	.
CASSLLAGGPETQYF	TRBV9	TRBJ2-5	TRBD2
CASSEGTGARYTIYF	TRBV2	TRBJ1-3	TRBD1
CASSLREKETQYF	TRBV13	TRBJ2-5	.
CASSPQGQGILYTF	TRBV5-1	TRBJ1-2	TRBD1
CASSAGRIPSGNTIYF	TRBV2	TRBJ1-3	.
CAWGQGPYEQYF	TRBV30	TRBJ2-7	TRBD1
CASSLGPVNTEAFF	TRBV5-6	TRBJ1-1	.
CASSRDTGTGELFF	TRBV7-9	TRBJ2-2	.
CASSHGTSGGMGYF	TRBV7-2	TRBJ2-3	TRBD2
CASSSRGGKLFF	TRBV6-6	TRBJ1-4	.
CASSQGLQGQPQHF	TRBV4-1	TRBJ1-5	.
CASSQGTSEADTQYF	TRBV4-1	TRBJ2-3	TRBD2
CASSRRGEETQYF	TRBV7-7	TRBJ2-5	.
CSVRQGDTEAFF	TRBV29-1	TRBJ1-1	TRBD1
CASIRSGLTYEQYF	TRBV2	TRBJ2-7	.
CASSPGQGEQYF	TRBV2	TRBJ2-7	TRBD1
CASMSLVTDTQYF	TRBV2	TRBJ2-3	.
CASRSEGQWSNQPQHF	TRBV28	TRBJ1-5	.
CASSRTSGIGNEQFF	TRBV19	TRBJ2-1	TRBD2
CASTRGANYGYTF	TRBV19	TRBJ1-2	.
CASTEWGDRVRLFF	TRBV6-1	TRBJ1-4	TRBD1
CATGSGGGLADTQYF	TRBV5-4	TRBJ2-3	TRBD2
CASSSALGTQYF	TRBV11-3	TRBJ2-5	.
CASSLVSRPNTEAFF	TRBV5-6	TRBJ1-1	.
CASSLDRGDIQYF	TRBV5-1	TRBJ2-4	.
CATTRWLTEAFF	TRBV2	TRBJ1-1	.
CASSHPREGNYGYTF	TRBV6-5	TRBJ1-2	.
CASSLETGGFLETQYF	TRBV11-2	TRBJ2-5	TRBD1
CASSQLDGNVAKNIQYF	TRBV14	TRBJ2-4	.
CASTKDNPLYEQYF	TRBV6-1	TRBJ2-7	.